The 16 T cell receptor beta chains below were found in one sample sequenced in a study of blood T cell repertoires in COVID-19. TCRdb's table, derived via immunoSEQ multiplex PCR, lists solely in-frame clones and lacks some. The sample carries under 350,000 clones, 80% to 90% recorded once. Sequenced sample: PBMCs or T cells enriched from blood (not recorded which). The receptors stem from a middle-aged woman with acute COVID-19.

The chain carries TRBV5-1 and TRBJ1-1; no firm D call. This CDR3 has 16 residues. The V end lost 4 bases, the J end lost 1 base, and 17 bases lay between the germline ends. The germline V gene encodes CDR1 SGHRS and CDR2 YFSETQ. CDR3 bases: TGCGCCAGCAGCCTCCGGGGTCCGGATGCGAACACTGAAGCTTTCTTT. Translation: CASSLRGPDANTEAFF.

The CDR3 DNA reads as TGTGCCTCACAGGGACAGATCAATCAGCCCCAGCATTTT. Translation: CASQGQINQPQHF. This chain joins TRBV19 and TRBJ1-5, with 7 bases fitting TRBD1. Germline V gene sequence: CDR1 LNHDA, CDR2 SQIVND (reference sequence). This CDR3 region has 13 residues. The junction had 7 bases not matched to a gene; V was cut back by 11 bases and J by 3 bases. Based on the CDR3 plus reference TRBV19 and TRBJ1-5, the full variable domain is DGGITQSPKYLFRKEGQNVTLSCEQNLNHDAMYWYRQDPGQGLRLIYYSQIVNDFQKGDIAEGYSVSREKKESFPLTVTSAQKNPTAFYLCASQGQINQPQHFGDGTRLSIL.

This CDR3 is CASRPTGADTDTQYF. For the CDR3, the DNA is TGTGCCAGTAGACCGACAGGGGCGGACACAGATACGCAGTATTTT. This sequence joins TRBV19 and TRBJ2-3; 8 positions match TRBD1. The CDR3 contains 15 residues. Germline V gene data show CDR1 as LNHDA and CDR2 as SQIVND (reference sequence). J was trimmed by 2 bases and V by 6 bases; bases with no gene match: 7.

The chain joins TRBV4-1 to TRBJ1-6, with TRBD1 matching over 7 bases. The V and J ends lost 3 bases and 10 bases, in that order; junction bases with no gene match: 9. The CDR3 runs to 15 residues. The germline gives CDR1 MGHRA, CDR2 YSYEKL. The CDR3 reads CASSQEWDRMSPLHF. The CDR3 DNA reads TGCGCCAGCAGCCAGGAGTGGGACAGAATGTCACCCCTCCACTTT.

The chain uses TRBV5-5 and TRBJ1-2, with 9 nucleotides matching TRBD1. This CDR3 has 13 residues. J lost 6 bases, V lost 0 bases, and 0 bases had no gene match. Germline CDR1 is SGHKS and CDR2 is YYEKEE (reference sequence). The CDR3 region is CASSLGQGDGYTF. CDR3 in DNA: TGTGCCAGCAGCTTGGGACAGGGGGATGGCTACACCTTC.

The chain employs TRBV5-8 and TRBJ1-2, with TRBD1 identical over 7 bases. Germline V gives CDR1 SGHTS, CDR2 YDEGEE. Germline trimming cut 3 bases from V and 13 bases from J; bases unmatched to any gene: 18. The CDR3 has 15 residues. The CDR3 loop is CASSSGTAGSLRCTF. The CDR3 DNA is TGTGCCAGCAGCTCGGGGACAGCAGGCTCCCTAAGATGCACCTTC.

This chain links TRBV19 with TRBJ1-5, with 8 bases aligning to TRBD1. CDR1 is LNHDA and CDR2 is SQIVND in the germline V gene (reference sequence). J lost 4 bases, V lost 7 bases, and 6 bases had no gene match. CDR3 length equals 14 residues. CDR3 nucleotides: TGTGCCAGTAACGTCCGACAGGGGAATCAGCCCCAGCATTTT. Its protein is CASNVRQGNQPQHF.

The J gene is TRBJ2-3, the V gene TRBV7-9; 14 bases align to TRBD2. This CDR3 spans 17 amino acids. Germline CDR1 and CDR2: SEHNR and FQNEAQ (reference sequence). With 4 bases clipped from V and 5 bases from J, the junction kept 8 bases outside the gene matches. CDR3 sequence reads: CASSSRLAGGPIDTQYF. DNA for the CDR3: TGTGCCAGCAGCTCAAGACTAGCGGGGGGGCCCATAGATACGCAGTATTTT.

This sequence joins TRBV6-5 and TRBJ1-1; maybe TRBD1 (6 bases). The V gene's germline CDR1 is MNHEY and CDR2 SVGAGI. V was shortened by 10 bases and J by 0 bases, with 12 bases between the two germline ends. The CDR3 loop spans 13 amino acids. CDR3 amino acids: CATTGQLNTEAFF. CDR3 sequence (DNA): TGTGCCACCACAGGACAGTTGAACACTGAAGCTTTCTTT.

This rearrangement joins TRBV5-4 to TRBJ1-2; 7 bases match TRBD1. CDR1 and CDR2 from the germline V gene are SGHNT and YYREEE (reference sequence). V gave up 5 bases and J gave up 1 base; unmatched junction bases: 8. The CDR3 is 15 amino acids. CDR3: CASRPRQGDNYGYTF. In DNA, the CDR3 is TGTGCCAGCAGACCCCGACAGGGAGATAACTATGGCTACACCTTC.

V gene TRBV7-3 combines with J gene TRBJ2-7, with D perhaps matching TRBD2 (6 bases). V was clipped by 4 bases and J by 6 bases, with 16 bases between them. The CDR3 sequence is 14 residues long. CDR1 is SGHTA, CDR2 FQGTGA, per germline. CDR3 in amino acids: CASSSGRTNSEQYF. CDR3 DNA sequence: TGTGCCAGCAGCTCGGGGAGGACCAACAGCGAGCAGTACTTC.

This sequence joins TRBV24-1 and TRBJ2-3; 9 bases are shared with TRBD1. The CDR3 runs to 16 residues. The V gene end was trimmed by 3 bases and the J gene end by 0 bases; junction bases not matched to a gene: 3. The germline V gene has CDR1 KGHDR and CDR2 SFDVKD. This CDR3 reads CATSDAGQGSTDTQYF. The DNA of the CDR3 is TGTGCCACCAGTGATGCGGGACAGGGTAGCACAGATACGCAGTATTTT.

Points on this clone: This sample also contains other DNA sequences that code for the same CDR3. V gene TRBV18 combines with J gene TRBJ1-1, with D maybe TRBD1 (6 bases). The CDR3 contains 13 residues. The V gene lost 6 bases and the J gene lost 2 bases, with 10 bases spanning the gap. CDR1 is KGHSH, CDR2 LQKENI, per germline. DNA for the CDR3: TGTGCCAGCTCGCGGACAGCTAACACTGAAGCTTTCTTT. This sequence encodes CASSRTANTEAFF.

The chain recombines TRBV7-8 with TRBJ2-5; 8 bases align to TRBD2. The CDR3 extends over 16 amino acids. With V trimmed by 5 bases and J by 5 bases, 13 bases remained unmatched. Germline V gene lookup returns CDR1 SGHVS and CDR2 FQNEAQ. CDR3 sequence: CASSPQDGTSRETQYF. CDR3 sequence (DNA): TGTGCCAGCAGCCCACAAGATGGGACTAGTCGGGAGACCCAGTACTTC.

V is TRBV7-9 and J is TRBJ1-4, with D maybe TRBD1 (5 bases). Germline-derived CDR1 and CDR2 are SEHNR and FQNEAQ (reference sequence). V shed 2 bases and J shed 8 bases, with 15 bases lying between them. The CDR3 has 15 amino acids. CDR3 amino acids: CASSLSGGIIEKLFF. The CDR3 DNA is TGTGCCAGCAGCTTATCGGGGGGTATAATAGAAAAACTGTTTTTT.

This rearrangement joins TRBV5-6 to TRBJ2-3; 11 bases are shared with TRBD2. J was trimmed by 6 bases and V by 4 bases; bases with no gene match: 7. This CDR3 is 15 amino acids long. Germline V gene sequence: CDR1 SGHDT, CDR2 YYEEEE. In DNA form, the CDR3 reads TGTGCCAGCAGCCGAACTAGCGGGAGTACGGATACGCAGTATTTT. Translation gives CASSRTSGSTDTQYF.